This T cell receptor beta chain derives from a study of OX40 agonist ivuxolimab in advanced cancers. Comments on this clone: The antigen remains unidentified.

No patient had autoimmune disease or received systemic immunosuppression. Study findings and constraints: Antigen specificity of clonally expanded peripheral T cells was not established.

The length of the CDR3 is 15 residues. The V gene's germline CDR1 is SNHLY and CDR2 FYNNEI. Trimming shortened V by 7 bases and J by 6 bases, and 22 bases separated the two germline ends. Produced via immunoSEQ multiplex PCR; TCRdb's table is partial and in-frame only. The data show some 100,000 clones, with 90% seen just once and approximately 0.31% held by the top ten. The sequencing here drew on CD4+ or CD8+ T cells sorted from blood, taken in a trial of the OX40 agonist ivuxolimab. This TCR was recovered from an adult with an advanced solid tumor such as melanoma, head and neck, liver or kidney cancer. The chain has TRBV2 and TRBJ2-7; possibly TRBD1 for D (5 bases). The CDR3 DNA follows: TGTGCCAGCACAGAAGGGGAACTCCAATTCCCCGAGCAGTACTTC. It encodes CASTEGELQFPEQYF.